This T cell receptor beta chain originates from a study of T cells in Graves' hyperthyroidism and ophthalmopathy. The CDR3 covers 20 residues. Trimming removed 1 base from V and 7 bases from J; junction bases left unmatched: 24. The germline V gene has CDR1 SQVTM and CDR2 ANQGSEA. Points from the study as a whole: The model's output predicted ophthalmopathy at a median of roughly seven months prior to onset.

This clonotype appeared a single time. Its target is unknown. Researchers amplified the TCR beta CDR3 regions from RNA transcripts. A set of HTBI primers served as the primers for a first-round RT-PCR of the TCR CDR3. From the multiplex PCR reads, TCRdb called clonotypes with MiXCR, one entry per CDR3 protein. The repertoire has hundreds of thousands of distinct CDR3 sequences, 12% to 15% of them found once; the top ten carry roughly 10%. The sequence was collected from a woman aged 18-30 years with Graves' hyperthyroidism. The genes are TRBV29-1 and TRBJ2-3; 9 nucleotides agree with TRBD2. Sequencing was performed on blood. This CDR3 is CSVEALKPSHSGRGYYTQYF. DNA for the CDR3: TGCAGCGTTGAAGCACTAAAGCCCTCCCATAGCGGGAGAGGCTACTATACGCAGTATTTT.